The entry below gives a single TCR beta chain sequence along with its context. Its antigen is still unknown. Assay: immunoSEQ multiplex PCR; the TCRdb copy retains only in-frame clones and omits some. This sample carries 1.5 million to 2.5 million clones, just under 95% of them seen once, and the ten largest clones take 1% to 1.5%. V shed 6 bases and J shed 9 bases, with 23 bases lying between them. CDR1 is LNHDA, CDR2 SQIVND, per germline (reference sequence). This CDR3 contains 15 residues. The data were obtained in a study of shared clonotypes between healthy human individuals. Notes on the study in general: Lower generation probabilities were found for non-shared clonotypes than for those shared by all four donors. Sorted-subset samples were not fully sequenced, rarefaction indicated.

The naive CD8 population came from CD45RO-negative cells selected for CCR7, without terminally differentiated effector memory CD45RA+ cells. J is TRBJ1-1 and V is TRBV19; D may be TRBD1 (5 bases). This sequence was found in a man younger than 30 in good health. Material for sequencing was naive CD8+ T cells sorted from blood. The CDR3 region is CASSPPLAGHDKAFF. The CDR3 DNA reads TGTGCCAGTAGCCCCCCGTTGGCAGGGCACGATAAAGCTTTCTTT.